The sequence of this T cell receptor beta chain was determined in a study of shared clonotypes between healthy human individuals. Regarding the study as a whole: Only a few donors were included, so the genetic and exposure-history diversity represented was limited. Generally, estimated richness proved larger in naive subsets than it did in memory subsets.

CD45RO negativity and positive selection for CCR7 defined naive CD8 cells, a population that excluded terminally differentiated effector memory CD45RA+ cells. The donors were adults (healthy and HIV-negative) with no recent acute infections or vaccinations. In regard to this clone: Its specificity is not known. This CDR3 is also generated by other DNA sequences in the sample.

The table came from immunoSEQ multiplex PCR; TCRdb's copy has only in-frame clones and leaves some out. The data hold 2 million to 2.5 million clones, with about 93% observed a single time. Germline V gene data show CDR1 as MNHNS and CDR2 as SASEGT. This CDR3 is built from 13 residues. V was clipped by 6 bases and J by 4 bases; unmatched bases: 6. The V call is TRBV6-1, the J call TRBJ2-7; 7 bases align to TRBD2. The sequenced material came from naive CD8+ T cells from PBMCs. The clonotype originates from a young man in good health. Some clones in this sample may be carry-over from other donors' samples. The CDR3 loop reads CASREGGSYEQYF. The CDR3, as DNA: TGTGCCAGCAGGGAGGGCGGGAGTTACGAGCAGTACTTC.